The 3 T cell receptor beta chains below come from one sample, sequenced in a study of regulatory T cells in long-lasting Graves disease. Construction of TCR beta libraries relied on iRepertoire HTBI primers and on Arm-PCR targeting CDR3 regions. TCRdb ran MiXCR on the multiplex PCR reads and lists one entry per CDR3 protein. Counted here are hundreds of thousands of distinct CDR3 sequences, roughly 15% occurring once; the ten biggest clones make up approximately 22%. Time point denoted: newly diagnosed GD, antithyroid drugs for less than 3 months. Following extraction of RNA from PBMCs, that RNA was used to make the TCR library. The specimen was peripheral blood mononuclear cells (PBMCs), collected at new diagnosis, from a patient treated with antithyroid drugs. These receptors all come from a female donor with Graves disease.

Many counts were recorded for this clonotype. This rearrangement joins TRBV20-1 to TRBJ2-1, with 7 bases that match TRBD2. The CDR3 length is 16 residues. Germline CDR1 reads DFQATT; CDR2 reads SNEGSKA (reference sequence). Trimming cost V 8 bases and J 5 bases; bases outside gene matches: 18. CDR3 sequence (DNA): TGCAGTCCGCCACGCTATATGGGGAGGGGCGACAATGAGCAGTTCTTC. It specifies CSPPRYMGRGDNEQFF.

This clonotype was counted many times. The CDR3 is CASSLLSEGNNEQFF. The CDR3 DNA reads as TGTGCCAGCAGTTTACTAAGCGAGGGTAACAATGAGCAGTTCTTC. The rearrangement uses TRBV27 and TRBJ2-1, with D maybe TRBD2 (5 bases). This CDR3 spans 15 amino acids. Trimming removed 2 bases from V and 5 bases from J, with 13 bases in between. Germline V lookup: CDR1 MNHEY, CDR2 SMNVEV (reference sequence).

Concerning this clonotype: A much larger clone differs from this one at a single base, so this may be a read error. The CDR3 nucleotides read TGTGCCAGCAGCCCAGGGCGGGGATCGGACACTGAAGCTTTCTTT. Amino acids: CASSPGRGSDTEAFF. The chain uses TRBV6-2 or TRBV6-3 and TRBJ1-1, with D tentatively TRBD1 (5 bases). CDR1 is MNHEY, CDR2 SVGEGT, per germline. The CDR3 loop spans 15 amino acids. V was clipped by 6 bases and J by 3 bases, with 17 bases between them.